These 18 T cell receptor beta chains share one sample of origin, sequenced in a study of siplizumab effects on memory and regulatory T cells. Data came from immunoSEQ multiplex PCR; TCRdb stores just in-frame clones and leaves some out. There are over 100,000 clones in the sample; about 93% occur only once, and about 1.1% lies in the top ten. The sample was CD4+ T cells sorted from blood. These receptors all come from a human donor in good health.

The chain links TRBV6-5 to TRBJ2-2, with a possible D match to TRBD2 (5 bases). The CDR3 has 13 residues. The V end was cut by 6 bases, the J end by 9 bases, with 14 bases between. Germline values: CDR1 MNHEY, CDR2 SVGAGI. CDR3 sequence: CASRGSNGRELFF. In DNA form, the CDR3 reads TGTGCCAGCAGAGGTAGCAACGGGAGGGAGCTGTTTTTT.

V and J are TRBV15 and TRBJ1-5, with 7 nucleotides matching TRBD1. The germline CDR1 and CDR2 sequences are LNHNV and YYDKDF (reference sequence). This CDR3 region has 15 residues. V was pared by 0 bases and J by 5 bases, with 4 bases of the junction left unmatched. The CDR3 DNA reads TGTGCCACCAGCAGAGACGACAGGGAGGATCAGCCCCAGCATTTT. This sequence encodes CATSRDDREDQPQHF.

This clone was counted a single time. The V and J genes are TRBV7-8 and TRBJ1-1; TRBD1 is a possible D gene (5 bases). The CDR3 contains 12 residues. The germline V gene encodes CDR1 SGHVS and CDR2 FQNEAQ. V was pared by 5 bases and J by 7 bases, with 11 bases between. Here the CDR3 reads CASSPADSEAFF. CDR3 coding DNA: TGTGCCAGCAGCCCAGCCGACAGTGAAGCTTTCTTT. Full variable domain (outside the CDR3, taken from reference TRBV7-8 and TRBJ1-1): GAGVSQSPRYKVAKRGQDVALRCDPISGHVSLFWYQQALGQGPEFLTYFQNEAQLDKSGLPSDRFFAERPEGSVSTLKIQRTQQEDSAVYLCASSPADSEAFFGQGTRLTVV.

CDR3 nucleotide sequence: TGTGCCAGCAGTGAAACTTCCGGGACGTATCAGCCCCAGCATTTT. Residues: CASSETSGTYQPQHF. The chain combines TRBV28 with TRBJ1-5, with D tentatively TRBD1 (5 bases). Germline CDR1 is MDHEN and CDR2 is SYDVKM. The CDR3 runs to 15 residues. V lost 5 bases and J 5 bases, leaving 16 bases between the germline ends. The full variable domain, in which reference TRBV28 and TRBJ1-5 provide the parts outside the CDR3, is DVKVTQSSRYLVKRTGEKVFLECVQDMDHENMFWYRQDPGLGLRLIYFSYDVKMKEKGDIPEGYSVSREKKERFSLILESASTNQTSMYLCASSETSGTYQPQHFGDGTRLSIL.

The chain has TRBV6-5 and TRBJ2-5; TRBD1 might be the D (5 bases). Germline V gives CDR1 MNHEY, CDR2 SVGAGI. V was cut by 0 bases and J by 3 bases, with 11 bases left in between. The CDR3 is made up of 15 amino acids. The CDR3 sequence: CASSYSSIGEETQYF. The CDR3 DNA is TGTGCCAGCAGTTACTCGAGTATAGGGGAAGAGACCCAGTACTTC.

This clone was seen a single time. The chain is built from TRBV11-2 and TRBJ1-5; D gene uncertain. V lost 4 bases to trimming and J lost 2 bases, with 9 bases between them. CDR1 and CDR2 from the germline V gene are SGHAT and FQNNGV. The CDR3 sequence is 14 residues long. CDR3 amino acids: CASSSDGRNQPQHF. The DNA of the CDR3 is TGTGCCAGCAGCTCGGACGGCCGCAATCAGCCCCAGCATTTT. Together with reference TRBV11-2 and TRBJ1-5, the CDR3 gives the full variable domain: EAGVAQSPRYKIIEKRQSVAFWCNPISGHATLYWYQQILGQGPKLLIQFQNNGVVDDSQLPKDRFSAERLKGVDSTLKIQPAKLEDSAVYLCASSSDGRNQPQHFGDGTRLSIL.

The chain has TRBV28 and TRBJ1-2; D is undetermined. CDR3 length: 12 amino acids. V was pared by 8 bases and J by 4 bases, with 11 bases between. CDR1 and CDR2 from the germline V gene are MDHEN and SYDVKM. The CDR3 DNA reads as TGTGCCAGCGCGGAGTTGGTCTATGGCTACACCTTC. It is translated as CASAELVYGYTF.

The chain has TRBV14 and TRBJ2-1, with 14 nucleotides matching TRBD2. There are 15 residues in the CDR3. In germline, CDR1 is SGHDN, CDR2 FVKESK. Trimming took 4 bases from V and 10 from J; bases not matched to a gene: 6. CDR3: CASSLGLAGGDEQFF. DNA of the CDR3: TGTGCCAGCAGCCTTGGACTAGCGGGAGGTGACGAGCAGTTCTTC.

This chain connects TRBV5-1 to TRBJ1-1; D perhaps matches TRBD1 (5 bases). Germline V CDR1 and CDR2: SGHRS, YFSETQ. This CDR3 spans 14 amino acids. Trimming took off 0 bases at V and 5 bases at J, with 11 bases between the two ends. CDR3 nucleotide sequence: TGCGCCAGCAGCTTGGGGACACAGAGGACTGAAGCTTTCTTT. The encoded protein is CASSLGTQRTEAFF.

A single count supports this clone. This sequence joins TRBV5-1 and TRBJ2-1, with 13 positions matching TRBD2. CDR1 and CDR2 (germline): SGHRS, YFSETQ. The CDR3 loop spans 18 amino acids. Trimming removed 4 bases from V and 5 bases from J; junction bases left unmatched: 12. CDR3 nucleotides: TGCGCCAGCAGCCTAGGACTAGCGGGAGTCCGACAGAACAATGAGCAGTTCTTC. Protein: CASSLGLAGVRQNNEQFF.

In DNA form, the CDR3 reads TGCGCCAGCAGCCGGCGAGCGTCATCACTAGCAGATAAAGAGACCCAGTACTTC. Translation: CASSRRASSLADKETQYF. The chain employs TRBV4-1 and TRBJ2-5; D might be TRBD2 (6 bases). Per the germline V gene, CDR1 is MGHRA and CDR2 is YSYEKL. The CDR3 is made up of 18 amino acids. Trimming left V 4 bases short and J 3 bases short, with 24 bases between.

This clone has just one count. The V call is TRBV4-1, the J call TRBJ2-2, with D possibly TRBD1 on 6 matching bases. This CDR3 spans 17 amino acids. Trimming cost V 0 bases and J 7 bases, with 18 bases left between them. Germline V gene lookup returns CDR1 MGHRA and CDR2 YSYEKL. In DNA, the CDR3 is TGCGCCAGCAGCCAAGATTTGAGGGGGTCCCTGGACGGGGAGCTGTTTTTT. It translates to CASSQDLRGSLDGELFF.

The chain uses TRBV6-5 and TRBJ2-1; 9 bases are shared with TRBD2. Losses at the gene ends were 6 bases for V and 4 bases for J; bases not matched to a gene: 4. The germline gives CDR1 MNHEY, CDR2 SVGAGI. This CDR3 is 14 amino acids long. The DNA of the CDR3 is TGTGCCAGCAGCCGACTAGCGGATTACAATGAGCAGTTCTTC. Amino acids: CASSRLADYNEQFF.

This clone was observed a single time. The J gene is TRBJ1-2, the V gene TRBV28, with a tentative D call TRBD1 (5 bases). The CDR3 consists of 13 residues. Trimming removed 2 bases at V and 4 bases at J, with 8 bases between. Germline V gene lookup returns CDR1 MDHEN and CDR2 SYDVKM. CDR3 bases: TGTGCCAGCAGTTTAGGGGGTTCCTATGGCTACACCTTC. This gives the protein CASSLGGSYGYTF.

This clone was found once. The rearrangement links TRBV6-5 to TRBJ2-7; 8 positions agree with TRBD2. Germline V gives CDR1 MNHEY, CDR2 SVGAGI. With V trimmed by 6 bases and J by 5 bases, 12 bases remained unmatched. This CDR3 spans 15 amino acids. This chain's CDR3 is CASSFTSGLVHEQYF. As DNA, the CDR3 is TGTGCCAGCAGCTTTACGTCGGGACTAGTCCACGAGCAGTACTTC.

The rearrangement uses TRBV18 and TRBJ2-7; tentatively, D is TRBD1 (6 bases). The CDR3 runs 16 residues. V gave up 3 bases and J gave up 2 bases, with 17 bases separating them. Germline CDR1 KGHSH, CDR2 LQKENI. The CDR3 region has the DNA TGTGCCAGCTCACCGGCTTTTAACAGGGTCGCCTACGAGCAGTACTTC. Translated, it gives CASSPAFNRVAYEQYF.

The rearrangement joins TRBV15 to TRBJ2-3; D may be TRBD2 (5 bases). V shed 9 bases and J shed 3 bases, with 16 bases lying between them. CDR1 LNHNV and CDR2 YYDKDF come from the germline V gene (reference sequence). This CDR3 spans 14 amino acids. The DNA of the CDR3 is TGTGCCACTGGATTGGAGGTCAGGACAGATACGCAGTATTTT. Amino acid sequence: CATGLEVRTDTQYF.

V usage is TRBV28 and J usage is TRBJ2-7; no firm D call. Trimming took off 3 bases at V and 3 bases at J, with 15 bases between the two ends. The CDR3 extends over 15 amino acids. Germline values: CDR1 MDHEN, CDR2 SYDVKM. This CDR3 is CASSLLSVRYYEQYF. In DNA form, the CDR3 reads TGTGCCAGCAGTTTGTTGTCGGTAAGGTACTACGAGCAGTACTTC.